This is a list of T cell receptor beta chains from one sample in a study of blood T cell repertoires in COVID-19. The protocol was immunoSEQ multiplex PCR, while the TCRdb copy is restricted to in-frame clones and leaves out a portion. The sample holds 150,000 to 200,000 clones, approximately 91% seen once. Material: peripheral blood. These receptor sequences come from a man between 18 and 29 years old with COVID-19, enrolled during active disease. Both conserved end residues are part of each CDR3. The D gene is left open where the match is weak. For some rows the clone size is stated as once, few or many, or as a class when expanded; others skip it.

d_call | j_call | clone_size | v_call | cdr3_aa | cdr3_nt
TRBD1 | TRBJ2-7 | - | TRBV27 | CASSLGVGTGGYEQYF | TGTGCCAGCAGTTTAGGCGTCGGGACAGGGGGCTACGAGCAGTACTTC
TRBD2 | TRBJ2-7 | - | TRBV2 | CASSPAGTRAYEQYF | TGTGCCAGCAGCCCAGCCGGGACTAGAGCCTACGAGCAGTACTTC
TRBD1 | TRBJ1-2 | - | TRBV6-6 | CASSLTGDGYTF | TGTGCCAGCAGTTTGACAGGGGATGGCTACACCTTC
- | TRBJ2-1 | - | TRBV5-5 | CASSPRGDSYNEQFF | TGTGCCAGCAGCCCCCGCGGTGACTCCTACAATGAGCAGTTCTTC
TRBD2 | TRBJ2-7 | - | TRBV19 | CASRSSSGRYEQYF | TGTGCCAGCCGGAGTTCTAGCGGGAGGTACGAGCAGTACTTC
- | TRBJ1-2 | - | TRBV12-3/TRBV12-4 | CASGSQNYGYTF | TGTGCCAGCGGTTCGCAGAACTATGGCTACACCTTC
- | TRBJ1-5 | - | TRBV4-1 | CASSQFGNQPQHF | TGCGCCAGCAGCCAGTTCGGCAATCAGCCCCAGCATTTT
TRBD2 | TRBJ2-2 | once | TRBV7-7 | CASTLAGGTNTGELFF | TGTGCCAGCACCCTAGCGGGAGGAACGAACACCGGGGAGCTGTTTTTT
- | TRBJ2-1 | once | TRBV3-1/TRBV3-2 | CASSQGLDREQFF | TGTGCCAGCAGCCAAGGTCTAGATCGGGAGCAGTTCTTC
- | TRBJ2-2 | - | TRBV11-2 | CASSLDREGELFF | TGTGCCAGCAGCTTAGACCGAGAAGGGGAGCTGTTTTTT
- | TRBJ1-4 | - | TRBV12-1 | CASSSDSYFEKLLF | TGTGCCAGCAGCTCGGACAGCTACTTTGAAAAACTGCTTTTT
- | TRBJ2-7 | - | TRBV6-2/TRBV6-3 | CASSYEGWEQYF | TGTGCCAGCAGTTACGAGGGTTGGGAGCAGTACTTC
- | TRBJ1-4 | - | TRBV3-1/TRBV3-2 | CASSQGSGRSGGEKLFF | TGTGCCAGCAGCCAAGGATCGGGCCGGAGCGGGGGTGAAAAACTGTTTTTT
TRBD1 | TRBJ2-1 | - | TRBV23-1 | CASSRVQGAEEKRNEQFF | TGCGCCAGCAGTCGGGTGCAGGGGGCGGAAGAGAAGCGGAATGAGCAGTTCTTC
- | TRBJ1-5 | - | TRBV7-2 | CASSTTAYSNQPQHF | TGTGCCAGCAGCACGACAGCATATAGCAATCAGCCCCAGCATTTT
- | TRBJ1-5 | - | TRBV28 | CASSRRGRQPQHF | TGTGCCAGCAGCCGGCGGGGGCGTCAGCCCCAGCATTTT
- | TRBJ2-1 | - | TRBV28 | CASSPGGASPQFF | TGTGCCAGCAGTCCGGGTGGGGCTTCCCCCCAGTTCTTC
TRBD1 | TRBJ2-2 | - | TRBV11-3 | CASSYLSGQITGELFF | TGTGCCAGCAGCTACCTATCGGGACAGATTACCGGGGAGCTGTTTTTT
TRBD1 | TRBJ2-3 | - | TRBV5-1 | CASSWNTGASTDTQYF | TGCGCCAGCAGCTGGAATACAGGGGCTAGCACAGATACGCAGTATTTT
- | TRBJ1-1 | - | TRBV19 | CASSVWTSLNTEAFF | TGTGCCAGTAGCGTATGGACATCCTTGAACACTGAAGCTTTCTTT
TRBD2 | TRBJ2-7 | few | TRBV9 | CASSAKRDYSYEQYF | TGTGCCAGCAGCGCGAAACGGGACTACTCCTACGAGCAGTACTTC
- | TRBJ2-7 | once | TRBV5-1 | CASSLIGGYEQYF | TGCGCCAGCAGCTTGATAGGCGGCTACGAGCAGTACTTC
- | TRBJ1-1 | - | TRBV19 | CASSIGRERSEAFF | TGTGCCAGTAGTATAGGGCGGGAGAGATCGGAAGCTTTCTTT
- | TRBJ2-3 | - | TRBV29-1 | CSVHSRGGQYF | TGCAGCGTTCATTCGAGGGGGGGGCAGTATTTT
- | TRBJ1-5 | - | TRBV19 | CASSTGRGINSNQPQHF | TGTGCCAGTAGTACCGGGCGGGGGATCAATAGCAATCAGCCCCAGCATTTT
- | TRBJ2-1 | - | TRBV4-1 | CASSRLPGGGGHNEQFF | TGCGCCAGCAGCCGCCTGCCGGGGGGCGGGGGACACAATGAGCAGTTCTTC
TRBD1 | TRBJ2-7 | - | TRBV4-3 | CASGYFPLIPTGPSEQYF | TGCGCCAGCGGGTACTTCCCTCTTATCCCGACAGGGCCCTCGGAGCAGTACTTC
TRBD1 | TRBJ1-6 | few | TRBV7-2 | CASSSRQGSNSPLHF | TGTGCCAGCAGCTCTAGACAGGGTAGTAATTCACCCCTCCACTTT
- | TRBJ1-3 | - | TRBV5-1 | CASSLEGRGDTIYF | TGCGCCAGCAGCTTGGAGGGGAGGGGAGACACCATATATTTT
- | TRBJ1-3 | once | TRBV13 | CASSAQSGLRSSGNTIYF | TGTGCCAGCAGCGCCCAATCGGGACTCCGGAGCTCTGGAAACACCATATATTTT
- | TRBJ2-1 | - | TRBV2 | CASRVLASSYNEQFF | TGTGCCAGCAGAGTACTAGCTAGCTCCTACAATGAGCAGTTCTTC
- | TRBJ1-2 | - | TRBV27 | CASSRRGVDGYTF | TGTGCCAGCAGCCGCCGGGGGGTCGATGGCTACACCTTC